This TCR beta chain was sequenced during a study of blood T cell repertoires in COVID-19. At the level of the study: The United States, Italy and Spain supplied acute and convalescent COVID-19 samples.

Germline values: CDR1 KGHDR, CDR2 SFDVKD. The V gene lost 5 bases and the J gene lost 7 bases, with 13 bases spanning the gap. There are 13 residues in the CDR3. Sequencing was performed with immunoSEQ multiplex PCR; in TCRdb, only in-frame clones are kept and a portion is missing. Of under 250,000 clones in the sample, 75% to 90% were seen once. The receptor was derived from a woman younger than 30 in a cohort exposed to, infected with or recovered from COVID-19 (not recorded which). The sample comprised PBMCs or T cells enriched from blood (not recorded which). The rearrangement joins TRBV24-1 to TRBJ1-2, with D perhaps matching TRBD1 (5 bases). This chain's CDR3 is CATSAAREGGYTF. The CDR3 DNA follows: TGTGCCACCAGTGCGGCCAGGGAGGGTGGCTACACCTTC.